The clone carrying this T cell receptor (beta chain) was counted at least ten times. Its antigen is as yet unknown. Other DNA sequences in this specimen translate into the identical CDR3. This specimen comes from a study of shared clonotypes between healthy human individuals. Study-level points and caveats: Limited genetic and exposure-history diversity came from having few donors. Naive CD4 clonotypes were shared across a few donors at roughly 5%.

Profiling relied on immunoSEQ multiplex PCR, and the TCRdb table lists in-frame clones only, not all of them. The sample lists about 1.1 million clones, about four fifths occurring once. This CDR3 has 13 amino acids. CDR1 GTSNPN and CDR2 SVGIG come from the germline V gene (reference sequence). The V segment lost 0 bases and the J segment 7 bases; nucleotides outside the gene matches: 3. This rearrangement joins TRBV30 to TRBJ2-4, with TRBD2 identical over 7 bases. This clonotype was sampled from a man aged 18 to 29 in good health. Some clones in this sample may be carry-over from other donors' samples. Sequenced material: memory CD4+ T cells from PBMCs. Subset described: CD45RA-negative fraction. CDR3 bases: TGTGCCTGGAGTGTGAACGGGAGGAACATTCAGTACTTC. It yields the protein CAWSVNGRNIQYF.